This T cell receptor beta chain is drawn from a study of blood T cell repertoires in COVID-19 (dated by TCRdb to between 2020 and 2021). For the study in its entirety: Collaborator samples came from the United States, Italy and Spain and covered acute and convalescent phases of COVID-19. The prospective study material was composed of cDNA or gDNA derived from T cells, B-cell-depleted T cells, or PBMCs. Subjects who had been exposed to COVID-19, were actively infected with it, or had recovered from it provided the deeply sampled blood TCRbeta repertoires that made up the dataset. The repertoires were released in a freely available public database intended as a resource for research on the immune response to SARS-CoV-2. Samples were obtained from the ongoing ImmuneRACE study (first 160 participants) and from 1,254 subjects provided by 6 global collaborators. The sample metadata nearly always contained a de-identified subject ID, COVID-19 status, age in years and sex. Where HLA class I and class II types were available, the types were taken from metadata supplied by the sample provider, not from assay-based typing. The paper as a whole reports these results and caveats: The amount of clinical and demographic metadata varied by source and participant and was provided uncurated.

The CDR3 covers 18 residues, taking in both the cysteine and the phenylalanine. Left in the record is the CDR3 DNA by itself, 54 bases read in frame from the first base. Sequences SGHTA (CDR1) and FQGNSA (CDR2) are obtained from the germline V gene. V lost 2 bases and J lost 4 bases, and the count of bases not matched to a germline gene is 9. Remarks on this clone: No antigen is known for it. No base qualities exist here, and no much larger clone lies one base off it.

Whole blood was collected in K2EDTA tubes by collaborating institutions according to the institutions' own protocols. For TCRbeta analysis, collaborators shipped samples in one of three forms: frozen whole blood, isolated PBMCs, or DNA extracted from either of those sample types. TCRbeta CDR3 regions were amplified from genomic DNA using the immunoSEQ Assay, a bias-controlled multiplex PCR. The authors' analysis ran thus. Nucleated cell counts per sample were estimated from amplification of reference gene primers within the assay. Sequence reads were collapsed and filtered to measure the absolute abundance of every unique TCRbeta CDR3 rearrangement. For each sample, productive Simpson clonality was calculated as the square root of Simpson's diversity index across productive rearrangements. Imported from immuneACCESS, the table was reduced by TCRdb to in-frame sequences with V and J called. These copies leave out some clones; in studies compared against another copy, an unresolved V gene accounts for under half, and the cause of the remainder is not known. The D gene and trimming were derived from the DNA, and the V and J assignments and clone size from that table. In this sample the table shows about 210,000 clones, 80% of which occur a single time. The biggest ten clones account for roughly 6.4% of the sample.

The chain employs TRBV7-2 and TRBJ2-1; 12 of the junction bases match TRBD2. The sequence came from a man aged 55 to 70 with acute or convalescent COVID-19. The sequenced sample was peripheral blood. The DNA is as follows: TGTGCCAGCAGCTTAAGGGCTAGCGGGGGGGCAGGGTACAATGAGCAGTTCTTC. This is translated as CASSLRASGGAGYNEQFF. Beyond the CDR3, the reference TRBV7-2 and TRBJ2-1 genes provide the residues; the full variable domain reads: GAGVSQSPSNKVTEKGKDVELRCDPISGHTALYWYRQSLGQGLEFLIYFQGNSAPDKSGLPSDRFSAERTGGSVSTLTIQRTQQEDSAVYLCASSLRASGGAGYNEQFFGPGTRLTVL.